Below, 8 T cell receptor beta chains from the same sample are listed, as sequenced in a study of response to subunit inactivated influenza vaccine. TCRdb ran MiXCR on the RT-PCR reads and lists one entry per CDR3 protein. The table lists 500,000 to 650,000 distinct CDR3 sequences, less than 10% of them singletons. The sample in question was PBMCs from blood, obtained roughly 24 months after vaccination. Receptors originate from a man in his fifties or sixties who received an inactivated influenza vaccine.

This clonotype was detected only a few times. V usage is TRBV5-5 and J usage is TRBJ1-2; unclear D gene. Trimming removed 0 bases at V and 0 bases at J, with 15 bases between. CDR3 size: 17 residues. Germline V gene lookup returns CDR1 SGHKS and CDR2 YYEKEE (reference sequence). The CDR3 region is CASSLGPPKRANYGYTF. The DNA for the CDR3 is TGTGCCAGCAGCTTGGGCCCGCCGAAAAGAGCTAACTATGGCTACACCTTC. The variable domain in full, with the rest retrieved from reference TRBV5-5 and TRBJ1-2, is DAGVTQSPTHLIKTRGQQVTLRCSPISGHKSVSWYQQVLGQGPQFIFQYYEKEERGRGNFPDRFSARQFPNYSSELNVNALLLGDSALYLCASSLGPPKRANYGYTFGSGTRLTVV.

V is TRBV18 and J is TRBJ1-5; TRBD1 might be the D (5 bases). CDR3 length: 13 amino acids. Trimming removed 6 bases from V and 6 bases from J, with 12 bases in between. Germline assignment: CDR1 KGHSH and CDR2 LQKENI. The DNA for the CDR3 is TGTGCCAGCTCTCCATCGGGGCCTCAGCCCCAGCATTTT. As protein: CASSPSGPQPQHF. The full variable domain, with the rest looked up from reference TRBV18 and TRBJ1-5, is NAGVMQNPRHLVRRRGQEARLRCSPMKGHSHVYWYRQLPEEGLKFMVYLQKENIIDESGMPKERFSAEFPKEGPSILRIQQVVRGDSAAYFCASSPSGPQPQHFGDGTRLSIL.

This clonotype has a count of ten or more. The rearrangement links TRBV6-2 or TRBV6-3 to TRBJ1-2; 8 nucleotides align to TRBD1. The CDR3 is 14 residues long. The V and J ends lost 4 bases and 4 bases, in that order; junction bases with no gene match: 5. Germline CDR1 is MNHEY and CDR2 is SVGEGT. This CDR3 is CASSSPGQAYGYTF. The CDR3 coding sequence is TGTGCCAGCAGTTCCCCGGGACAGGCCTATGGCTACACCTTC.

This chain uses TRBV5-1 with TRBJ2-5; 8 nucleotides match TRBD2. V dropped 7 bases and J dropped 2; count of bases not matched to a gene: 10. Germline CDR1 SGHRS, CDR2 YFSETQ. This CDR3 is 15 amino acids long. The CDR3 region has the DNA TGCGCCAGCCCCGGACCGGGAGGGCCTCAAGAGACCCAGTACTTC. It specifies CASPGPGGPQETQYF.

The DNA for the CDR3 is TGTGCCAGCAGCCTCAGGGACATATGGAACACTGAAGCTTTCTTT. As protein: CASSLRDIWNTEAFF. The chain links TRBV13 to TRBJ1-1, with TRBD1 as a possible D gene (6 bases). Trimming cost V 5 bases and J 1 base, with 14 bases left between them. Germline V lookup: CDR1 PRHDT, CDR2 FYEKMQ (reference sequence). The CDR3 is 15 amino acids. The whole variable domain, remainder taken from reference TRBV13 and TRBJ1-1, is AAGVIQSPRHLIKEKRETATLKCYPIPRHDTVYWYQQGPGQDPQFLISFYEKMQSDKGSIPDRFSAQQFSDYHSELNMSSLELGDSALYFCASSLRDIWNTEAFFGQGTRLTVV.

The sample holds a few counts of this clonotype. The chain uses TRBV3-1 and TRBJ1-5; tentatively, D is TRBD1 (6 bases). This CDR3 is 16 amino acids long. Trimming shortened V by 10 bases and J by 2 bases, and 21 bases separated the two germline ends. Looked up from germline, CDR1 is LGHDT and CDR2 is YNNKEL (reference sequence). The CDR3 region has the DNA TGTGCCACCGGACAGACCGTTTCTCTGCGCAATCAGCCCCAGCATTTT. Protein product: CATGQTVSLRNQPQHF.

The J gene is TRBJ1-1, the V gene TRBV5-1; 9 bases are shared with TRBD1. The CDR3 length is 15 residues. The germline CDR1 and CDR2 sequences are SGHRS and YFSETQ. V was clipped by 4 bases and J by 0 bases; unmatched bases: 4. The CDR3 reads CASSMDRGMNTEAFF. The CDR3 region has the DNA TGCGCCAGCAGCATGGACAGGGGAATGAACACTGAAGCTTTCTTT.

This clonotype has a count of ten or more. The V and J genes are TRBV21-1 and TRBJ1-2. TRBV21-1 is noted as a pseudogene. The CDR3 totals 15 residues. CDR3 in amino acids: CASSKVFGYLYGYTF. The CDR3 coding sequence is TGTGCCAGCAGCAAAGTGTTTGGTTACCTCTATGGCTACACCTTC.